This TCR beta chain was identified in a study of a mutant IDH1 vaccine in newly diagnosed glioma. Sample time point: baseline, week 1 (first vaccination visit). Treatment described: pre-vaccination baseline after standard-of-care therapy. The CDR3 loop spans 14 amino acids. The germline V and J ends were trimmed by 6 bases and 3 bases, with 12 bases remaining between them. CDR1 is LNHDA and CDR2 is SQIVND in the germline V gene (reference sequence). Measured with immunoSEQ multiplex PCR; TCRdb has only the in-frame clones, and not every one. The table lists tens of thousands of clones, about nine tenths of them singletons. Study outcomes and limitations: Changes in top peripheral clonotypes did not appear linked to pseudoprogression.

About this clone itself: Its antigen is not identified.

This receptor was obtained from a man aged 40-50 years with glioma. The gene calls are TRBV19 and TRBJ1-5; tentatively, D is TRBD1 (6 bases). The starting material was PBMCs, obtained from a glioma patient treated with radiotherapy, temozolomide or both. CDR3 residues: CASRHRDNNQPQHF. CDR3 DNA sequence: TGTGCCAGTAGACACCGGGACAACAATCAGCCCCAGCATTTT.